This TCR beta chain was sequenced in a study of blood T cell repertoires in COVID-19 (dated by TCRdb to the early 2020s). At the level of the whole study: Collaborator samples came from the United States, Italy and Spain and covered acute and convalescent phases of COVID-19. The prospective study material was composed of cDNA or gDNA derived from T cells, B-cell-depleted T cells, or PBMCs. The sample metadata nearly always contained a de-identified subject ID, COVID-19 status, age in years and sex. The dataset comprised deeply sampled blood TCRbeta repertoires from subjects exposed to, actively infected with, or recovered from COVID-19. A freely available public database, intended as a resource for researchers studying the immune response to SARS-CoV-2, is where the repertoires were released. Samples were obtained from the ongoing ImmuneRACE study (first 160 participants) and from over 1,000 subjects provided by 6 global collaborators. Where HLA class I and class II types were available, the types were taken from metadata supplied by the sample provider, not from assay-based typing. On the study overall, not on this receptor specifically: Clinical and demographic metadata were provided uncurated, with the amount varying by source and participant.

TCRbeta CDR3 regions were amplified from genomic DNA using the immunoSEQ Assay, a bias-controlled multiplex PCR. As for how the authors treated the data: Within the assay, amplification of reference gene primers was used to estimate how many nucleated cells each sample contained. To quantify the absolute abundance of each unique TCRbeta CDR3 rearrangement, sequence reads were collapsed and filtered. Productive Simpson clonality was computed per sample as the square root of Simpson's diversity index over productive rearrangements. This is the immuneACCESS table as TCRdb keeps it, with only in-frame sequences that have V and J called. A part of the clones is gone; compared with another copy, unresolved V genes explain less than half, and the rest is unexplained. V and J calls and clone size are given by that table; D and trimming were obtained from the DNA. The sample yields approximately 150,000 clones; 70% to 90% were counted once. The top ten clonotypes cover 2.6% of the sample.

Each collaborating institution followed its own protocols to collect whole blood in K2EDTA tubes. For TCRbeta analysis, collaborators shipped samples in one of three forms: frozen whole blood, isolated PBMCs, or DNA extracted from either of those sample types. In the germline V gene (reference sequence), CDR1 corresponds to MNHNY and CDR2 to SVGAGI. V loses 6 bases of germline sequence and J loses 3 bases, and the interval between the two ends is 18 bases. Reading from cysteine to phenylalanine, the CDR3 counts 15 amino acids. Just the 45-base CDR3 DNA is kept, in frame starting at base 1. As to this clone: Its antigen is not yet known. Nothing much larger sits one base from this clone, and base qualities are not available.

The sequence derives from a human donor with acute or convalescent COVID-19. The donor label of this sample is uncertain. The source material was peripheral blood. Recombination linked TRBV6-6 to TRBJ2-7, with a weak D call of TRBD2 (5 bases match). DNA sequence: TGTGCCAGCAGGAAGGAAGGCGACGGAGGCTACGAGCAGTACTTC. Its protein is CASRKEGDGGYEQYF.